This TCR beta chain was obtained from a study of T and B cells in COVID-19 patients. This clonotype is termed large. Looked up from germline, CDR1 is SEHNR and CDR2 is FQNEAQ (reference sequence). The CDR3 spans 12 residues. Trimming left V 4 bases short and J 3 bases short, with 7 bases between. BIOMED2 TRB-A/B primer pools were used in multiplex TRB PCR. One entry per CDR3 protein results from TCRdb running MiXCR on the multiplex PCR reads. The sample lists a few thousand distinct CDR3 sequences, 20% to 25% seen once, with about 12% in the top ten. TRB was amplified from about 260-540 ng of blood genomic DNA.

Input material: blood. The TCR sequence derives from a human donor with active COVID-19. The chain combines TRBV7-9 with TRBJ2-7; weak D call: TRBD2 (6 bases). The CDR3 DNA reads as TGTGCCAGCAGCTCGGACTACTACGAGCAGTACTTC. Its translation: CASSSDYYEQYF.